The 12 T cell receptor beta chains listed next were all sequenced from one sample in a study of cytomegalovirus exposure and HLA in healthy donors. Researchers ran the PCR with 60 Vbeta and 13 Jbeta primers. Only in-frame clones appear in the TCRdb table, and some are missing; sequencing was by immunoSEQ multiplex PCR. The table shows 100,000 to 150,000 clones, with approximately 80% occurring only once. Source material: PBMCs. The receptors were gathered from a man aged 18 to 29 in good health and CMV-seronegative.

For this clone: A read error may produce the germline difference seen at one junction end. The chain carries TRBV9 and TRBJ2-2, with no clear D. The CDR3 is made up of 13 amino acids. Per germline, CDR1 SGDLS and CDR2 YYNGEE. CDR3 sequence (DNA): TGTGCCATCAGCGTAGTAACGAGTGGGGAGCTGTTTTTT. Protein: CAISVVTSGELFF.

The chain uses TRBV15 and TRBJ2-7; D is undetermined. In germline, CDR1 is LNHNV, CDR2 YYDKDF (reference sequence). The CDR3 length is 15 residues. Trimming took 4 bases from V and 2 from J, leaving 15 bases between them. For the CDR3, the DNA is TGTGCCACCAGCAATGTGGGTGGCGGAGCCTACGAGCAGTACTTC. Translated: CATSNVGGGAYEQYF.

This clone occurred once. This rearrangement joins TRBV7-9 to TRBJ2-5, with D perhaps matching TRBD2 (6 bases). V lost 5 bases to trimming and J lost 5 bases, with 18 bases between them. The germline CDR1 and CDR2 sequences are SEHNR and FQNEAQ (reference sequence). This CDR3 contains 15 residues. In DNA, the CDR3 is TGTGCCAGCAGCCTCGGTTCGGGGGAGGTCGAGACCCAGTACTTC. It specifies CASSLGSGEVETQYF. The complete variable domain, with remaining parts taken from reference TRBV7-9 and TRBJ2-5, reads DTGVSQNPRHKITKRGQNVTFRCDPISEHNRLYWYRQTLGQGPEFLTYFQNEAQLEKSRLLSDRFSAERPKGSFSTLEIQRTEQGDSAMYLCASSLGSGEVETQYFGPGTRLLVL.

The gene calls are TRBV19 and TRBJ1-5; 7 bases are shared with TRBD1. Germline CDR1 is LNHDA and CDR2 is SQIVND (reference sequence). After removal of 1 base from V and 7 bases from J, the junction contained 7 bases not matched to a gene. This CDR3 has 15 amino acids. DNA of the CDR3: TGTGCCAGTAGTATAGTCGCAGGGGGAACACAGCCCCAGCATTTT. As protein: CASSIVAGGTQPQHF.

This chain connects TRBV7-9 to TRBJ1-2; a possible D gene is TRBD1 (5 bases). V lost 8 bases and J lost 3, with 10 bases in between. The germline V gene has CDR1 SEHNR and CDR2 FQNEAQ (reference sequence). This CDR3 contains 12 residues. CDR3 protein: CASAPGDYGYTF. The CDR3 nucleotides are TGTGCCAGCGCCCCGGGGGACTATGGCTACACCTTC.

The chain is built from TRBV9 and TRBJ2-7; the match to TRBD1 covers 9 bases. J gave up 2 bases and V 3 bases, and 9 bases lay outside the gene matches. Germline CDR1 SGDLS, CDR2 YYNGEE. The CDR3 contains 16 residues. The DNA of the CDR3 is TGTGCCAGCAGCGCCCAACAGGGGGCGCAAGCCTACGAGCAGTACTTC. Amino acids: CASSAQQGAQAYEQYF. Looking up the rest from reference TRBV9 and TRBJ2-7 gives the full variable domain: DSGVTQTPKHLITATGQRVTLRCSPRSGDLSVYWYQQSLDQGLQFLIQYYNGEERAKGNILERFSAQQFPDLHSELNLSSLELGDSALYFCASSAQQGAQAYEQYFGPGTRLTVT.

This clone was recorded a few times. The V call is TRBV27, the J call TRBJ1-1; 7 nucleotides align to TRBD1. The junction had 10 bases not matched to a gene; V was cut back by 8 bases and J by 4 bases. The CDR3 runs 14 residues. Germline-derived CDR1 and CDR2 are MNHEY and SMNVEV (reference sequence). The DNA of the CDR3 is TGTGCCAGCCGGGACAGAGTACCCACCACTGAAGCTTTCTTT. This translates into CASRDRVPTTEAFF.

V gene TRBV18 combines with J gene TRBJ2-5; maybe TRBD1 (5 bases). V gave up 2 bases and J gave up 2 bases, with 6 bases separating them. The germline V gene has CDR1 KGHSH and CDR2 LQKENI. The CDR3 is 13 amino acids. The CDR3 region is CASSPKGQETQYF. CDR3 nucleotide sequence: TGTGCCAGCTCACCAAAGGGGCAAGAGACCCAGTACTTC.

This clone was observed a single time. V and J are TRBV4-3 and TRBJ1-6; D gene unclear. V dropped 0 bases and J dropped 7 bases, with 10 bases sitting between them. Germline lookup yields CDR1 LGHNA and CDR2 YSLEER. The CDR3 runs 15 residues. This CDR3 reads CASSQDDNMNSPLHF. For the CDR3, the DNA is TGCGCCAGCAGCCAAGATGACAACATGAATTCACCCCTCCACTTT.

This clone was detected only a few times. For the CDR3, the DNA is TGTGCCAGCAGTCAAGGACAGGTTTTGTACGAGCAGTACTTC. Translated, it gives CASSQGQVLYEQYF. V usage is TRBV6-5 and J usage is TRBJ2-7; 7 bases agree with TRBD1. V gave up 5 bases and J gave up 4 bases; unmatched junction bases: 8. The CDR3 spans 14 residues. Germline V gene sequence: CDR1 MNHEY, CDR2 SVGAGI.

V usage is TRBV9 and J usage is TRBJ2-1; the D is unclear. CDR3 length: 14 residues. Germline CDR1 and CDR2: SGDLS and YYNGEE. Between the trimmed V and J ends, which lost 0 bases and 2 bases, there was a span of 6 bases. The chain's CDR3 is CASSVDSAYNEQFF. CDR3 in DNA: TGTGCCAGCAGCGTAGACTCCGCCTACAATGAGCAGTTCTTC.

The V and J genes are TRBV5-1 and TRBJ1-2; 9 bases map to TRBD1. Germline CDR1 is SGHRS and CDR2 is YFSETQ. The CDR3 has 14 residues. V gave up 4 bases and J gave up 6 bases; unmatched junction bases: 7. The CDR3, as DNA: TGCGCCAGCAGCGCAGGACAGGGGTTCGATGGCTACACCTTC. Translated, it gives CASSAGQGFDGYTF.